The 30 T cell receptor beta chains below come from one sample, sequenced in a study of CD8 T cells in Susac syndrome. An input of roughly 0.5 to 1 ug of RNA was subjected to reverse transcription using random hexamers. MiXCR, applied by TCRdb to the immunoSEQ multiplex PCR reads, yields one record per CDR3 protein. The profile covers roughly 120,000 distinct CDR3 sequences, with around 95% appearing a single time and 0.065% to 0.09% taken by the ten largest. Sequencing was performed on CD4+ T cells from PBMCs. The receptor set was obtained from a human donor in good health.

This chain connects TRBV3-1 to TRBJ1-1, with unresolved D. The CDR3 covers 14 residues. Deletions cut 2 bases from V and 10 bases from J, with 17 bases between. CDR1 and CDR2 (germline): LGHDT, YNNKEL (reference sequence). CDR3 amino acids: CASSQPSILEVAFF. The CDR3 region has the DNA TGTGCCAGCAGCCAACCCTCAATCCTGGAGGTAGCTTTCTTT.

Of note for this clonotype: The junction departs from germline at one end; a sequencing error may be responsible. The chain links TRBV7-2 to TRBJ1-1, with 7 bases fitting TRBD1. This CDR3 region has 15 residues. The germline V gene encodes CDR1 SGHTA and CDR2 FQGNSA. CDR3 amino acids: CASSPSTGRRTEAFF. The CDR3 DNA reads TGTGCCAGCAGCCCCTCGACAGGGCGAAGGACTGAGGCTTTCTTT.

V and J are TRBV12-3 or TRBV12-4 and TRBJ2-1, with D possibly being TRBD2 (5 bases). The V end was cut by 3 bases, the J end by 0 bases, with 12 bases between. This CDR3 has 16 residues. For the CDR3, the DNA is TGTGCCAGCAGTTTCGCGCGGGTGAGCTCCTACAATGAGCAGTTCTTC. Residues: CASSFARVSSYNEQFF.

The chain couples TRBV6-5 to TRBJ1-4; 9 bases are shared with TRBD1. Germline CDR1 MNHEY, CDR2 SVGAGI. Germline trimming cut 2 bases from V and 6 bases from J; bases unmatched to any gene: 7. The CDR3 totals 16 residues. CDR3 in amino acids: CASSYRPDRGDEKLFF. DNA for the CDR3: TGTGCCAGCAGTTACCGACCGGACAGGGGAGATGAAAAACTGTTTTTT.

V and J are TRBV30 and TRBJ1-1; D uncertain. This CDR3 has 13 amino acids. V was shortened by 2 bases and J by 5 bases, with 12 bases between the two germline ends. Germline CDR1 reads GTSNPN; CDR2 reads SVGIG (reference sequence). CDR3 DNA sequence: TGTGCCTGGAGTTTGTCGGTGGGGACTGAAGCTTTCTTT. Its translation is CAWSLSVGTEAFF.

The rearrangement links TRBV25-1 to TRBJ2-5; D possibly corresponds to TRBD1 (6 bases). Germline assignment: CDR1 MGHDK and CDR2 SYGVNS. This CDR3 has 15 residues. Trimming took off 3 bases at V and 1 base at J, with 12 bases between the two ends. Written as DNA, the CDR3 is TGTGCCAGCAGTGACCTTGGACAGCTCCAAGAGACCCAGTACTTC. It translates to CASSDLGQLQETQYF. The full variable domain, its missing parts supplied by reference TRBV25-1 and TRBJ2-5, is EADIYQTPRYLVIGTGKKITLECSQTMGHDKMYWYQQDPGMELHLIHYSYGVNSTEKGDLSSESTVSRIRTEHFPLTLESARPSHTSQYLCASSDLGQLQETQYFGPGTRLLVL.

The J gene is TRBJ1-3, the V gene TRBV18; D might be TRBD1 (6 bases). V lost 3 bases and J lost 5, with 11 bases in between. Germline-derived CDR1 and CDR2 are KGHSH and LQKENI. This CDR3 is 14 amino acids long. CDR3 bases: TGTGCCAGCTCACCTGACGACAGGAGAAACACCATATATTTT. This encodes CASSPDDRRNTIYF. Complete variable domain (other parts from reference TRBV18 and TRBJ1-3): NAGVMQNPRHLVRRRGQEARLRCSPMKGHSHVYWYRQLPEEGLKFMVYLQKENIIDESGMPKERFSAEFPKEGPSILRIQQVVRGDSAAYFCASSPDDRRNTIYFGEGSWLTVV.

The chain recombines TRBV5-1 with TRBJ2-5; D ambiguous. The CDR3 has 14 amino acids. V lost 0 bases and J 1 base, leaving 7 bases between the germline ends. Germline CDR1 is SGHRS and CDR2 is YFSETQ. The CDR3 region has the DNA TGCGCCAGCAGCTTGGTTACGAGCCAAGAGACCCAGTACTTC. It yields the protein CASSLVTSQETQYF.

This clonotype was seen just once. The rearrangement joins TRBV4-1 to TRBJ1-5, with D tentatively TRBD1 (5 bases). The V gene lost 0 bases and the J gene lost 3 bases, with 12 bases spanning the gap. The germline V gene has CDR1 MGHRA and CDR2 YSYEKL. This CDR3 comprises 16 residues. The CDR3 reads CASSQDNAGLNQPQHF. The DNA of the CDR3 is TGCGCCAGCAGCCAAGATAATGCGGGACTCAATCAGCCCCAGCATTTT.

This rearrangement joins TRBV6-5 to TRBJ1-2, with TRBD1 matching 8 bases. CDR3 size: 15 residues. The junction had 9 bases not matched to a gene; V was cut back by 6 bases and J by 3 bases. Per germline, CDR1 MNHEY and CDR2 SVGAGI. The CDR3 DNA is TGTGCCAGCAGGCATCACAGGGGGACAGACTATGGCTACACCTTC. Translating gives CASRHHRGTDYGYTF.

This sequence joins TRBV29-1 and TRBJ1-2; D remains unclear. The CDR3 is 13 residues long. Deletions cut 5 bases from V and 1 base from J, with 11 bases between. Germline-derived CDR1 and CDR2 are SQVTM and ANQGSEA. CDR3 sequence: CSVTREDNYGYTF. In nucleotides, the CDR3 is TGCAGCGTTACCCGGGAGGATAACTATGGCTACACCTTC.

V and J are TRBV30 and TRBJ1-1, with D possibly matching TRBD1 (6 bases). The CDR3 sequence is 13 residues long. V was clipped by 5 bases and J by 2 bases, with 12 bases between them. CDR1 and CDR2 from the germline V gene are GTSNPN and SVGIG (reference sequence). The DNA for the CDR3 is TGTGCCTGGCAGACAGGCCCAAACACTGAAGCTTTCTTT. Protein sequence: CAWQTGPNTEAFF.

The genes are TRBV4-3 and TRBJ2-5; perhaps D is TRBD1 or TRBD2 (5 bases each). The CDR3 is made up of 12 amino acids. The ends were cut back, 4 bases at V and 7 bases at J, with 10 bases in the middle. CDR1 and CDR2 from the germline V gene are LGHNA and YSLEER. DNA of the CDR3: TGCGCCAGCAGCCCGAGGGGTGGGACCCAGTACTTC. It encodes CASSPRGGTQYF.

This chain joins TRBV7-8 and TRBJ2-2; D not certain. The CDR3 has 14 amino acids. Trimming removed 8 bases from V and 1 base from J, with 11 bases in between. CDR1 SGHVS and CDR2 FQNEAQ come from the germline V gene. CDR3: CASSPQRNTGELFF. In nucleotides, the CDR3 is TGTGCCAGCTCTCCCCAGAGGAACACCGGGGAGCTGTTTTTT.

This clonotype has just one count. V gene TRBV6-5 combines with J gene TRBJ2-1; weak D call: TRBD2 (5 bases). The CDR3 is 14 amino acids. Trimming removed 2 bases at V and 9 bases at J, with 14 bases between. The germline V gene encodes CDR1 MNHEY and CDR2 SVGAGI. CDR3 DNA sequence: TGTGCCAGCAGTTACCTAGCTGGGAGTGGTGAGCAGTTCTTC. It encodes CASSYLAGSGEQFF.

The chain links TRBV11-2 to TRBJ1-1, with 7 bases matching TRBD1. CDR3 size: 14 residues. V shed 4 bases and J 5 bases; nucleotides not matched to a gene: 7. Germline V gene data show CDR1 as SGHAT and CDR2 as FQNNGV. Here the CDR3 DNA reads TGTGCCAGCAGCTCGGGAGGGGGCCGGACTGAAGCTTTCTTT. Amino acid sequence: CASSSGGGRTEAFF. Based on the CDR3 plus reference TRBV11-2 and TRBJ1-1, the full variable domain is EAGVAQSPRYKIIEKRQSVAFWCNPISGHATLYWYQQILGQGPKLLIQFQNNGVVDDSQLPKDRFSAERLKGVDSTLKIQPAKLEDSAVYLCASSSGGGRTEAFFGQGTRLTVV.

V and J are TRBV5-4 and TRBJ2-1; a possible D gene is TRBD1 (5 bases). V gave up 2 bases and J gave up 1 base, with 7 bases separating them. Looked up from germline, CDR1 is SGHNT and CDR2 is YYREEE (reference sequence). This CDR3 has 14 amino acids. The CDR3 region has the DNA TGTGCCAGCAGCTTACCAGGGTCCTACAATGAGCAGTTCTTC. Its protein product is CASSLPGSYNEQFF.

The chain has TRBV30 and TRBJ2-1, with 10 positions matching TRBD2. This CDR3 is 15 amino acids long. J was trimmed by 13 bases and V by 2 bases; bases with no gene match: 14. CDR1 and CDR2 from the germline V gene are GTSNPN and SVGIG (reference sequence). CDR3 protein: CAWSPQGLAGELQFF. In nucleotides, the CDR3 is TGTGCCTGGAGTCCGCAGGGTCTAGCGGGAGAATTACAGTTCTTC.

J is TRBJ2-7 and V is TRBV12-3 or TRBV12-4, with TRBD2 as a possible D gene (9 bases). The CDR3 consists of 16 residues. The V end lost 6 bases, the J end lost 5 bases, and 23 bases lay between the germline ends. CDR3 residues: CASSRGLAGYAHEQYF. In DNA, the CDR3 is TGTGCCAGCAGCAGGGGGCTAGCGGGATACGCTCACGAGCAGTACTTC.

The J gene is TRBJ2-2, the V gene TRBV5-1; D gene uncertain. Germline CDR1 reads SGHRS; CDR2 reads YFSETQ. V was clipped by 0 bases and J by 3 bases, with 12 bases between them. This CDR3 spans 16 amino acids. CDR3 sequence (DNA): TGCGCCAGCAGCTTGGAACCCCTTCCCGACACCGGGGAGCTGTTTTTT. This gives the protein CASSLEPLPDTGELFF.

V is TRBV29-1 and J is TRBJ2-3, with 8 bases aligning to TRBD1. The trim removed 4 bases at V and 2 bases at J, leaving 5 bases unmatched. Germline V CDR1 and CDR2: SQVTM, ANQGSEA. The CDR3 contains 14 residues. CDR3 coding DNA: TGCAGCGTTGGACAGGGGACAACCACAGATACGCAGTATTTT. Its protein is CSVGQGTTTDTQYF.

This chain connects TRBV19 to TRBJ2-3; D might be TRBD1 or TRBD2, each matching 5 bases. The CDR3 totals 17 residues. Germline lookup yields CDR1 LNHDA and CDR2 SQIVND (reference sequence). Trimming took 4 bases from V and 0 from J, leaving 17 bases between them. The CDR3 bases are TGTGCCAGTAGTACCATTCCGACTGGGACGAGCACAGATACGCAGTATTTT. It yields the protein CASSTIPTGTSTDTQYF.

The gene calls are TRBV5-6 and TRBJ2-2; TRBD2 matches 9 bases. The germline V gene encodes CDR1 SGHDT and CDR2 YYEEEE. The CDR3 runs to 16 residues. With 4 bases clipped from V and 4 bases from J, the junction kept 8 bases outside the gene matches. CDR3 sequence reads: CASSPVAGAGTGELFF. CDR3 sequence (DNA): TGTGCCAGCAGCCCTGTAGCGGGAGCGGGCACCGGGGAGCTGTTTTTT.

V and J are TRBV30 and TRBJ1-5; D is perhaps TRBD1 (5 bases). CDR3 length: 14 residues. Looked up from germline, CDR1 is GTSNPN and CDR2 is SVGIG (reference sequence). V was trimmed by 2 bases and J by 4 bases, leaving 12 bases between them. The DNA for the CDR3 is TGTGCCTGGAGTTCCGGGACGCGGAATCAGCCCCAGCATTTT. Translating it yields CAWSSGTRNQPQHF. The full variable domain, its missing parts supplied by reference TRBV30 and TRBJ1-5, is SQTIHQWPATLVQPVGSPLSLECTVEGTSNPNLYWYRQAAGRGLQLLFYSVGIGQISSEVPQNLSASRPQDRQFILSSKKLLLSDSGFYLCAWSSGTRNQPQHFGDGTRLSIL.

The V call is TRBV30, the J call TRBJ1-1, with D unclear. The length of the CDR3 is 12 residues. CDR1 is GTSNPN, CDR2 SVGIG, per germline (reference sequence). V lost 5 bases, J lost 5 bases, and 12 bases lay in between. Here the CDR3 reads CAWGRIRTEAFF. In nucleotides, the CDR3 is TGTGCCTGGGGGCGAATTCGGACTGAAGCTTTCTTT.

The CDR3 DNA sequence: TGTGCCAGCAGACGATGGACGGATAACACTGAAGCTTTCTTT. It translates to CASRRWTDNTEAFF. The V gene is TRBV27, the J gene TRBJ1-1, with D uncertain. Trimming pared 6 bases from V and 2 bases from J, leaving 13 bases between. This CDR3 contains 14 residues. Germline CDR1 and CDR2: MNHEY and SMNVEV (reference sequence).

The gene calls are TRBV2 and TRBJ2-2, with 11 nucleotides matching TRBD2. The CDR3 is 16 residues long. After removal of 7 bases from V and 0 bases from J, the junction contained 4 bases not matched to a gene. Germline CDR1 is SNHLY and CDR2 is FYNNEI. The DNA of the CDR3 is TGTGCCAGCACCCTGACTAGCGGGACGAACACCGGGGAGCTGTTTTTT. Translated, it gives CASTLTSGTNTGELFF.

In nucleotides, the CDR3 is TGTGCCGGAGGGGGGAGGCGCCTTAGCACAGATACGCAGTATTTT. Translated: CAGGGRRLSTDTQYF. The chain combines TRBV30 with TRBJ2-3; either TRBD1 or TRBD2 may supply D (6 bases each). This CDR3 is built from 15 residues. Per the germline V gene, CDR1 is GTSNPN and CDR2 is SVGIG (reference sequence). V was clipped by 8 bases and J by 0 bases, with 18 bases between them.

V usage is TRBV19 and J usage is TRBJ2-6, with a weak D call TRBD2 (5 bases). In germline, CDR1 is LNHDA, CDR2 SQIVND (reference sequence). Trimming left V 5 bases short and J 3 bases short, with 14 bases between. The CDR3 has 16 residues. The DNA of the CDR3 is TGTGCCAGTAGTCCCTTGTTTGGGAGTGGGGCCAACGTCCTGACTTTC. Protein: CASSPLFGSGANVLTF.

The chain uses TRBV15 and TRBJ2-4; 8 positions agree with TRBD1. With 0 bases clipped from V and 6 bases from J, the junction kept 7 bases outside the gene matches. CDR1 LNHNV and CDR2 YYDKDF come from the germline V gene (reference sequence). The CDR3 has 16 residues. CDR3 sequence reads: CATSREGRGPPNIQYF. CDR3 nucleotide sequence: TGTGCCACCAGCAGAGAGGGCAGGGGGCCCCCAAACATTCAGTACTTC.